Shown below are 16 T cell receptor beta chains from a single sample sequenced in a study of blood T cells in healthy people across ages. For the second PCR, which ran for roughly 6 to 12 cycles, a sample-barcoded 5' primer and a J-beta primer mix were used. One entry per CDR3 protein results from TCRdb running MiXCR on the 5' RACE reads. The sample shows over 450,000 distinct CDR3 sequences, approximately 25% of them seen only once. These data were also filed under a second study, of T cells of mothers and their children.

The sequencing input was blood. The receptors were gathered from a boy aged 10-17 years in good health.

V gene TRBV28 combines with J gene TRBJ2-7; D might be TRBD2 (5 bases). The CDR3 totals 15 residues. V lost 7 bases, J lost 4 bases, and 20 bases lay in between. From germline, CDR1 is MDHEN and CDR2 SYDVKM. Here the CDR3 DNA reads TGTGCCAGCACCCCCCGGAGCGGCCCTCCATACGAGCAGTACTTC. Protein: CASTPRSGPPYEQYF.

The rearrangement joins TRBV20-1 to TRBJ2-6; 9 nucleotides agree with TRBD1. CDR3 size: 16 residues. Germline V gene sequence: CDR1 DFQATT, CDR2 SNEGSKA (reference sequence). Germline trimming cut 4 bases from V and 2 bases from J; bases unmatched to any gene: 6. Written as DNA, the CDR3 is TGCAGTGCTATCCCGGGACAGGGCGCTGGGGCCAACGTCCTGACTTTC. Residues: CSAIPGQGAGANVLTF.

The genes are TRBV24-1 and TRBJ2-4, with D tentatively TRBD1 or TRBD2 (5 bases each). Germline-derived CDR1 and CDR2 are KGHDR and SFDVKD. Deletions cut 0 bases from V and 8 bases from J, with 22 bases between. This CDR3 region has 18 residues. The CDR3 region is CATSDLVGELDMADIQYF. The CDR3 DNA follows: TGTGCCACCAGTGATTTGGTGGGGGAGCTGGATATGGCAGACATTCAGTACTTC.

DNA for the CDR3: TGTGCCAGCAGCTTAGCCGGACTAGCCACCCTCACAGATACGCAGTATTTT. Its translation: CASSLAGLATLTDTQYF. The chain joins TRBV7-2 to TRBJ2-3; TRBD2 aligns across 8 bases. The CDR3 is 17 amino acids. The ends lost 0 bases at V and 2 bases at J; junction bases unmatched: 7. The V gene's germline CDR1 is SGHTA and CDR2 FQGNSA.

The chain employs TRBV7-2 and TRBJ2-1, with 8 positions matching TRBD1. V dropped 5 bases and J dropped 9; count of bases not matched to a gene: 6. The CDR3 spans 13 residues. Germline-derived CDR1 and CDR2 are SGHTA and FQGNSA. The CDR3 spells CASSTRTGSEQFF. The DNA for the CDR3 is TGTGCCAGCAGCACCCGGACAGGGAGTGAGCAGTTCTTC.

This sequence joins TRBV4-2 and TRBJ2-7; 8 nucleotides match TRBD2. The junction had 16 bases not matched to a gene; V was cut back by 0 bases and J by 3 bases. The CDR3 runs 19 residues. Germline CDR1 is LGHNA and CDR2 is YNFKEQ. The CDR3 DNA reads TGTGCCAGCAGCCAAGACCCCAGCGGGAGTTCGAGTATAAGCTACGAGCAGTACTTC. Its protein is CASSQDPSGSSSISYEQYF.

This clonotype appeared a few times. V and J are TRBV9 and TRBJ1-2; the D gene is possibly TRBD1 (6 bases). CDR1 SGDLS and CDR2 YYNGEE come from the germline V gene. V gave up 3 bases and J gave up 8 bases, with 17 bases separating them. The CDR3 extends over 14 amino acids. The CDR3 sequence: CASSASDSYLGYTF. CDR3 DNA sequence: TGTGCCAGCAGCGCCTCGGACAGCTACCTGGGCTACACCTTC.

CDR3 loop: CAISEPGLQETQYF. The CDR3 nucleotides are TGTGCCATCAGTGAGCCTGGTCTTCAAGAGACCCAGTACTTC. J is TRBJ2-5 and V is TRBV10-3, with unresolved D. CDR3 length equals 14 residues. Germline V gene data show CDR1 as ENHRY and CDR2 as SYGVKD. V was shortened by 2 bases and J by 2 bases, with 9 bases between the two germline ends.

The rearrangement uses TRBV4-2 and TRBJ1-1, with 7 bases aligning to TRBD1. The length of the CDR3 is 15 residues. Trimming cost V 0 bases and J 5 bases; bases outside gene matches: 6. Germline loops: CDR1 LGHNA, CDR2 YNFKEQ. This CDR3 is CASSQDLGQRTEAFF. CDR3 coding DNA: TGTGCCAGCAGCCAAGATCTGGGACAGCGGACTGAAGCTTTCTTT.

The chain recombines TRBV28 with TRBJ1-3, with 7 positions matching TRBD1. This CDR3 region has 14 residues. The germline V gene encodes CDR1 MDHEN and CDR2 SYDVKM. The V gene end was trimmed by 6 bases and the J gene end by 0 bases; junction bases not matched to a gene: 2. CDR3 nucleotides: TGTGCCAGCAGGGACAGGCTCTCTGGAAACACCATATATTTT. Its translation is CASRDRLSGNTIYF.

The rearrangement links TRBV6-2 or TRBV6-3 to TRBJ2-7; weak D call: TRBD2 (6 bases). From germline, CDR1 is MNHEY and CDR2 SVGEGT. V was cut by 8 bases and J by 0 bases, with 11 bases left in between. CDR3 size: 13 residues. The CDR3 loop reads CASGGDDSYEQYF. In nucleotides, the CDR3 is TGTGCCAGCGGCGGGGACGACTCCTACGAGCAGTACTTC.

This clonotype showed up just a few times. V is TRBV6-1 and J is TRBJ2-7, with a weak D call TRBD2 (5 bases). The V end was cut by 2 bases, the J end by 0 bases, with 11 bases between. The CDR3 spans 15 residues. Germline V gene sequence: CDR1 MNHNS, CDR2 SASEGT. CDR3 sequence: CASSELGGSSYEQYF. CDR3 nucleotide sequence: TGTGCCAGCAGTGAACTTGGTGGGAGCTCCTACGAGCAGTACTTC.

As DNA, the CDR3 is TGTGCCAGCAGCTCGAAATCCAGTGCGTATGAGCAGTTCTTC. Its translation: CASSSKSSAYEQFF. The chain recombines TRBV9 with TRBJ2-1; no firm D call. The germline gives CDR1 SGDLS, CDR2 YYNGEE. The CDR3 contains 14 residues. V was cut by 4 bases and J by 8 bases, with 16 bases left in between.

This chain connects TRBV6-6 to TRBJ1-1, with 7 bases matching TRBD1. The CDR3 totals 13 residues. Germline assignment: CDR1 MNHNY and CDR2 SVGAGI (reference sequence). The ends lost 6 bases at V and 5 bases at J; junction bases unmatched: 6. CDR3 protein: CASSTQGRTEAFF. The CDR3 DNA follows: TGTGCCAGCAGCACACAGGGGAGGACTGAAGCTTTCTTT.

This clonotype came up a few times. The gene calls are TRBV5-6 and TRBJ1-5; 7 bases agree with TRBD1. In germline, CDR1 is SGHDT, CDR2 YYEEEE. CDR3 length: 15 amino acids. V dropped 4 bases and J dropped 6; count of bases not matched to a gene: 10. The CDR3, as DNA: TGTGCCAGCAGCCGATACCCGCAGGGGGTTCAGCCCCAGCATTTT. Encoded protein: CASSRYPQGVQPQHF. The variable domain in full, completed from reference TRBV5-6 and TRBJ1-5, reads DAGVTQSPTHLIKTRGQQVTLRCSPKSGHDTVSWYQQALGQGPQFIFQYYEEEERQRGNFPDRFSGHQFPNYSSELNVNALLLGDSALYLCASSRYPQGVQPQHFGDGTRLSIL.

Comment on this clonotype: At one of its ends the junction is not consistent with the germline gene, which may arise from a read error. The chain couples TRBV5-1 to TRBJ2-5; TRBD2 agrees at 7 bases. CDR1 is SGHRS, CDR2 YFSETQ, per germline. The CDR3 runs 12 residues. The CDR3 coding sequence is TGCGCCAGCAGCTTCGCGGGGGTCGGGGAGTTCTTC. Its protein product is CASSFAGVGEFF.